Shown below are 27 T cell receptor beta chains from a single sample sequenced in a study of shared clonotypes between healthy human individuals. TCRdb keeps only in-frame clones here, not all; method: immunoSEQ multiplex PCR. Of under 2.5 million clones detected, about nine tenths appear once; the ten largest clones hold 0.3% to 0.45%. The sequenced sample consisted of naive CD4+ T cells from PBMCs. Sample subset: CD45RA+ positively selected. These receptors all come from a man younger than 30 in good health. Some clones in this sample may be carry-over from other donors' samples.

The chain joins TRBV7-2 to TRBJ2-1; D is unresolved. This CDR3 comprises 14 residues. The V and J ends lost 10 bases and 7 bases respectively, with 20 bases between them. Germline CDR1 and CDR2: SGHTA and FQGNSA. The CDR3 sequence is CATARSPLWNEQFF. As DNA, the CDR3 is TGTGCCACCGCCAGGAGTCCTCTGTGGAATGAGCAGTTCTTC.

As regards this clone: Other nucleotide sequences in the sample specify the same CDR3. The genes are TRBV5-1 and TRBJ2-1; weak D call: TRBD2 (6 bases). There are 14 residues in the CDR3. V was pared by 2 bases and J by 4 bases, with 10 bases between. Germline CDR1 reads SGHRS; CDR2 reads YFSETQ. Here the CDR3 reads CASSFGGNYNEQFF. CDR3 bases: TGCGCCAGCAGCTTCGGCGGGAATTACAATGAGCAGTTCTTC.

This rearrangement joins TRBV29-1 to TRBJ2-7, with D uncertain. Germline CDR1 SQVTM, CDR2 ANQGSEA. V lost 4 bases and J lost 4, with 8 bases in between. The CDR3 runs to 11 residues. The CDR3 DNA is TGCAGCGTTGGTTGGGATTACGAGCAGTACTTC. Its translation is CSVGWDYEQYF.

The chain couples TRBV18 to TRBJ2-3; tentatively, D is TRBD1 (6 bases). The CDR3 runs 17 residues. CDR1 is KGHSH, CDR2 LQKENI, per germline. The V end lost 6 bases, the J end lost 2 bases, and 21 bases lay between the germline ends. The CDR3 spells CASSRGPSSAYTDTQYF. In DNA, the CDR3 is TGTGCCAGCTCCAGGGGCCCGTCGAGCGCGTACACAGATACGCAGTATTTT.

The CDR3: CASNVDGSGNTIYF. In DNA, the CDR3 is TGCGCCAGCAACGTAGACGGGTCTGGAAACACCATATATTTT. The chain joins TRBV5-1 to TRBJ1-3; D unresolved. The CDR3 consists of 14 residues. V gave up 6 bases and J gave up 1 base, with 11 bases separating them. Germline CDR1 and CDR2: SGHRS and YFSETQ. Filled out from reference TRBV5-1 and TRBJ1-3, the complete variable domain reads KAGVTQTPRYLIKTRGQQVTLSCSPISGHRSVSWYQQTPGQGLQFLFEYFSETQRNKGNFPGRFSGRQFSNSRSEMNVSTLELGDSALYLCASNVDGSGNTIYFGEGSWLTVV.

The chain uses TRBV4-2 and TRBJ1-2, with D unclear. The CDR3 is 15 residues long. Germline V lookup: CDR1 LGHNA, CDR2 YNFKEQ. V dropped 1 base and J dropped 2 bases, with 11 bases sitting between them. The CDR3 here is CASSQGRTNNYGYTF. The CDR3 DNA reads as TGTGCCAGCAGCCAAGGGCGGACTAACAACTATGGCTACACCTTC.

The chain combines TRBV7-3 with TRBJ2-2, with D hard to call. CDR1 and CDR2 (germline): SGHTA, FQGTGA. V was clipped by 5 bases and J by 4 bases, with 17 bases between them. This CDR3 has 16 amino acids. The CDR3 protein is CASSILGSATTGELFF. DNA for the CDR3: TGTGCCAGCAGCATTCTGGGCTCAGCGACCACCGGGGAGCTGTTTTTT.

This clone is a singleton in its sample. J is TRBJ2-7 and V is TRBV2; D gene uncertain. Germline values: CDR1 SNHLY, CDR2 FYNNEI. The CDR3 extends over 12 amino acids. With 5 bases removed from V and 0 bases from J, the gap between germline ends came to 5 bases. The CDR3 region is CASSLNSYEQYF. In DNA form, the CDR3 reads TGTGCCAGCAGTCTAAACTCCTACGAGCAGTACTTC.

This chain uses TRBV10-3 with TRBJ2-3; TRBD1 matches at 7 bases. The V segment lost 3 bases and the J segment 3 bases; nucleotides outside the gene matches: 6. The CDR3 is 15 amino acids. CDR1 and CDR2 (germline): ENHRY, SYGVKD. CDR3 DNA: TGTGCCATCAGTGAAGACAGGGTACCGACAGATACGCAGTATTTT. It specifies CAISEDRVPTDTQYF.

V is TRBV19 and J is TRBJ2-7; possibly TRBD1 for D (6 bases). CDR3 length: 15 amino acids. V was shortened by 5 bases and J by 2 bases, with 16 bases between the two germline ends. CDR1 and CDR2 (germline): LNHDA, SQIVND (reference sequence). CDR3 loop: CASSRTGRNTYEQYF. CDR3 in DNA: TGTGCCAGTAGTCGCACAGGGAGAAACACCTACGAGCAGTACTTC.

The gene calls are TRBV7-3 and TRBJ1-1, with 8 positions matching TRBD1. V trimming: 2 bases; J trimming: 3 bases; junction bases outside the gene matches: 2. CDR1 SGHTA and CDR2 FQGTGA come from the germline V gene. CDR3 length equals 14 residues. The CDR3 DNA is TGTGCCAGCAGCTTATCGGACAGGGACACTGAAGCTTTCTTT. Its translation: CASSLSDRDTEAFF.

This chain joins TRBV14 and TRBJ2-5, with 10 bases identical to TRBD2. The CDR3 extends over 15 amino acids. V was clipped by 1 base and J by 6 bases; unmatched bases: 5. The germline CDR1 and CDR2 sequences are SGHDN and FVKESK. The CDR3, as DNA: TGTGCCAGCAGCCAAGGGCTAGCGGGAGTACAGACCCAGTACTTC. Translation: CASSQGLAGVQTQYF.

The chain carries TRBV7-8 and TRBJ2-7, with D possibly being TRBD1 (6 bases). The germline V and J ends were trimmed by 2 bases and 2 bases, with 7 bases remaining between them. The CDR3 contains 13 residues. Germline loops: CDR1 SGHVS, CDR2 FQNEAQ. The CDR3 region is CASSLTGTYEQYF. DNA for the CDR3: TGTGCCAGCAGCTTAACAGGGACCTACGAGCAGTACTTC.

The count of this clone is one. Other DNA sequences in the same sample also yield this CDR3. The chain is built from TRBV11-2 and TRBJ1-1; 9 bases agree with TRBD1. The CDR3 extends over 15 amino acids. Germline V gives CDR1 SGHAT, CDR2 FQNNGV. With 2 bases clipped from V and 1 base from J, the junction kept 2 bases outside the gene matches. CDR3 residues: CASSLLGQGNTEAFF. CDR3 nucleotide sequence: TGTGCCAGCAGCTTATTGGGACAGGGGAACACTGAAGCTTTCTTT.

The V gene is TRBV10-3, the J gene TRBJ1-1; D is unresolved. Trimming stripped 6 bases from V and 8 bases from J, with 10 bases between. This CDR3 has 11 amino acids. Germline V gene sequence: CDR1 ENHRY, CDR2 SYGVKD. The CDR3 DNA reads as TGTGCCATCAGGGACTCGTACGAAGCTTTCTTT. It encodes CAIRDSYEAFF.

The V gene is TRBV7-3, the J gene TRBJ2-7, with D perhaps matching TRBD1 (6 bases). With 3 bases removed from V and 3 bases from J, the gap between germline ends came to 15 bases. Germline CDR1 SGHTA, CDR2 FQGTGA. The CDR3 loop spans 15 amino acids. CDR3 DNA sequence: TGTGCCAGCAGCTTGTTCGCACAGGGATTCTACGAGCAGTACTTC. Translation gives CASSLFAQGFYEQYF.

The CDR3 protein is CASSEGLAGGSYEQYF. The CDR3 coding sequence is TGTGCCAGCTCAGAGGGACTAGCGGGAGGATCCTACGAGCAGTACTTC. The rearrangement uses TRBV18 and TRBJ2-7; 15 bases agree with TRBD2. V dropped 5 bases and J dropped 1; count of bases not matched to a gene: 3. The CDR3 is 16 amino acids. Germline V CDR1 and CDR2: KGHSH, LQKENI.

The CDR3, as DNA: TGCAGCGTTCTACGAAGTGGGACAGGGGCGACTAATGAAAAACTGTTTTTT. It specifies CSVLRSGTGATNEKLFF. The chain is built from TRBV29-1 and TRBJ1-4, with 10 bases fitting TRBD1. The CDR3 is made up of 17 amino acids. J lost 2 bases, V lost 5 bases, and 11 bases had no gene match. Germline V lookup: CDR1 SQVTM, CDR2 ANQGSEA. The entire variable domain, with the rest obtained from reference TRBV29-1 and TRBJ1-4, is as follows: SAVISQKPSRDICQRGTSLTIQCQVDSQVTMMFWYRQQPGQSLTLIATANQGSEATYESGFVIDKFPISRPNLTFSTLTVSNMSPEDSSIYLCSVLRSGTGATNEKLFFGSGTQLSVL.

On this clone: The sample holds other DNA sequences that translate to the same CDR3. The chain joins TRBV29-1 to TRBJ2-7, with unresolved D. Germline V gives CDR1 SQVTM, CDR2 ANQGSEA. The CDR3 consists of 13 residues. V gave up 5 bases and J gave up 1 base, with 12 bases separating them. DNA of the CDR3: TGCAGCGTTCGAGGCAGGTTGTCCTACGAGCAGTACTTC. This gives the protein CSVRGRLSYEQYF.

This chain uses TRBV21-1 with TRBJ2-7; the table's D call, TRBD1, has no DNA check behind it. TRBV21-1 counts as a pseudogene. The CDR3 is 19 residues long. The CDR3 spells CASSKGCLSGTGRSYEQYF. CDR3 nucleotides: TGTGCCAGCAGCAAAGGATGTCTGTCGGGGACAGGGAGGTCCTACGAGCAGTACTTC.

The chain joins TRBV10-3 to TRBJ2-1; a weak D match, TRBD2 (6 bases). Germline-derived CDR1 and CDR2 are ENHRY and SYGVKD. V was cut by 4 bases and J by 6 bases, with 22 bases left in between. CDR3 length: 17 residues. CDR3 in amino acids: CAISAGQTSLGSNEQFF. For the CDR3, the DNA is TGTGCCATCAGTGCTGGCCAAACTAGCCTGGGGTCCAATGAGCAGTTCTTC.

The chain employs TRBV27 and TRBJ1-5, with D unresolved. Germline assignment: CDR1 MNHEY and CDR2 SMNVEV (reference sequence). There are 16 residues in the CDR3. The germline V and J ends were trimmed by 1 base and 0 bases, with 10 bases remaining between them. DNA of the CDR3: TGTGCCAGCAGTTTATTTTGGGGAGATAGCAATCAGCCCCAGCATTTT. Its protein product is CASSLFWGDSNQPQHF.

With regard to this clone: A junction boundary mismatches the germline segment, possibly from a read error. The chain couples TRBV18 to TRBJ2-7; D remains ambiguous. The CDR3 has 13 amino acids. Germline assignment: CDR1 KGHSH and CDR2 LQKENI. CDR3 in DNA: TGTGCCAGCTCACCAGGGAACTCCGACGAGCAGTACTTC. It codes for CASSPGNSDEQYF.

This chain uses TRBV29-1 with TRBJ2-1; D gene unclear. The germline CDR1 and CDR2 sequences are SQVTM and ANQGSEA. V was pared by 0 bases and J by 12 bases, with 9 bases between. The CDR3 extends over 11 amino acids. CDR3 residues: CSVEERVSQFF. The CDR3 nucleotides read TGCAGCGTTGAAGAGAGAGTTTCGCAGTTCTTC.

The chain carries TRBV5-5 and TRBJ2-2; unclear D gene. Looked up from germline, CDR1 is SGHKS and CDR2 is YYEKEE (reference sequence). This CDR3 is built from 15 residues. V lost 0 bases and J 2 bases, leaving 8 bases between the germline ends. CDR3 sequence reads: CASSLGPSNTGELFF. The DNA for the CDR3 is TGTGCCAGCAGCTTGGGGCCCTCAAACACCGGGGAGCTGTTTTTT.

The chain links TRBV28 to TRBJ1-2, with D perhaps matching TRBD1 (6 bases). CDR3 size: 13 residues. The germline CDR1 and CDR2 sequences are MDHEN and SYDVKM. With 2 bases removed from V and 4 bases from J, the gap between germline ends came to 8 bases. The CDR3 coding sequence is TGTGCCAGCAGTTTAGGGGACACCTATGGCTACACCTTC. This codes for CASSLGDTYGYTF.

The V gene is TRBV28, the J gene TRBJ2-1; the D gene is possibly TRBD1 (6 bases). This CDR3 has 11 residues. Germline V gene lookup returns CDR1 MDHEN and CDR2 SYDVKM. The V end was cut by 8 bases, the J end by 15 bases, with 17 bases between. CDR3 sequence (DNA): TGTGCCAGCCTGAAGGGGGAAAAACGGTTCTTC. Protein sequence: CASLKGEKRFF. The full variable domain, with the rest looked up from reference TRBV28 and TRBJ2-1, is DVKVTQSSRYLVKRTGEKVFLECVQDMDHENMFWYRQDPGLGLRLIYFSYDVKMKEKGDIPEGYSVSREKKERFSLILESASTNQTSMYLCASLKGEKRFFGPGTRLTVL.